This record covers a single T cell receptor (beta chain). Its specificity is unknown. The CDR3 loop spans 18 amino acids. V gave up 4 bases and J gave up 3 bases, with 20 bases separating them. Per germline, CDR1 SGHDT and CDR2 YYEEEE. The time point is: cycle 4 day 1 (C4D1), after more than 5 weeks of nivolumab. Every patient had relapsed following autologous stem cell transplantation, and cohorts differed in brentuximab vedotin exposure. Out of thawed PBMCs, magnetic negative selection purified CD4+ T cells. Libraries were prepared by immunoSEQ multiplex PCR; TCRdb keeps only in-frame clonotypes and omits some of them. The sample has around 18,000 clones; about 75% are singletons. The sample is drawn from a study of PD-1 blockade in classical Hodgkin lymphoma. General observations from the study: Relapsed/refractory patients reportedly had lower baseline diversity than newly diagnosed patients.

Sequencing was performed on CD4+ T cells from blood, taken before the fourth cycle of nivolumab. This clonotype originated in a human donor with classical Hodgkin lymphoma. The chain is built from TRBV5-6 and TRBJ1-6; TRBD1 is a possible D gene (5 bases). The CDR3 DNA is TGTGCCAGCAGCAAGTCCCATCTCAGGGACCGCTATAATTCACCCCTCCACTTT. Its translation is CASSKSHLRDRYNSPLHF.